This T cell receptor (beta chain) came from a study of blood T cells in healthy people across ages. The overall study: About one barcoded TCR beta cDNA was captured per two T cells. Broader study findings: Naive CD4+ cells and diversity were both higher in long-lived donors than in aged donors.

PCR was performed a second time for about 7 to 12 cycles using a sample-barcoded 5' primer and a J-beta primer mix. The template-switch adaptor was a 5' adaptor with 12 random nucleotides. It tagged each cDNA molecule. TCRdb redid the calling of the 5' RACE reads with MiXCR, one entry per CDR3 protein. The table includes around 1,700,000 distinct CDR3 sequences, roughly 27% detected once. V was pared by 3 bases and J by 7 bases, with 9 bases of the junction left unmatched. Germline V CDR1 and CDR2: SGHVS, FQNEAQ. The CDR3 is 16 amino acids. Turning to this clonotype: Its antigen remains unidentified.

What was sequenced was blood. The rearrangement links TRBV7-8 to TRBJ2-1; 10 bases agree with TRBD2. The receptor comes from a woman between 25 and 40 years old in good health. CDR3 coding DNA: TGTGCCAGCAGCTTGGCTAGCGGGAGAGGGGCGAATGAGCAGTTCTTC. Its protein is CASSLASGRGANEQFF.